The 8 T cell receptor beta chains below come from one sample, sequenced in a study of T-cell memory formation after mild COVID-19. TCRdb re-called the 5' RACE reads through MiXCR, storing one row per CDR3 protein. The table shows under 300,000 distinct CDR3 sequences, with approximately 7.6% occurring only once. Material: PBMCs or a T cell subset sorted from them (not recorded which). The receptors shown here come from a man younger than 35 who had mild COVID-19 (a few samples of this study predate the infection). Cell type and time point are not known.

This clonotype has just a few counts. J is TRBJ2-4 and V is TRBV24-1; D remains ambiguous. V shed 6 bases and J shed 4 bases, with 12 bases lying between them. CDR3 length equals 14 residues. Germline V CDR1 and CDR2: KGHDR, SFDVKD. CDR3 residues: CATSSRVQKNIQYF. In nucleotides, the CDR3 is TGTGCCACCAGTAGTAGGGTCCAAAAAAACATTCAGTACTTC.

This clonotype was seen ten or more times. The chain links TRBV5-1 to TRBJ2-3; no clear D gene. The CDR3 loop spans 16 amino acids. Trimming cost V 0 bases and J 0 bases, with 11 bases left between them. Per germline, CDR1 SGHRS and CDR2 YFSETQ. Here the CDR3 reads CASSLGGMTSTDTQYF. CDR3 DNA: TGCGCCAGCAGCTTGGGGGGAATGACTAGCACAGATACGCAGTATTTT.

The CDR3 sequence is CASSLGRSVADTQYF. DNA of the CDR3: TGTGCCAGCAGTTTAGGTAGAAGCGTAGCAGATACGCAGTATTTT. V gene TRBV12-3 or TRBV12-4 combines with J gene TRBJ2-3, with no clear D. V lost 1 base, J lost 4 bases, and 12 bases lay in between. The CDR3 is 15 amino acids.

This clonotype has at least ten counts. The V call is TRBV20-1, the J call TRBJ2-5; 8 positions agree with TRBD2. CDR1 is DFQATT and CDR2 is SNEGSKA in the germline V gene (reference sequence). With 5 bases clipped from V and 0 bases from J, the junction kept 5 bases outside the gene matches. The CDR3 length is 14 residues. The CDR3, as DNA: TGCAGTGCTGATAGCGGGGCTTACCAAGAGACCCAGTACTTC. This translates into CSADSGAYQETQYF.

This clonotype was seen a handful of times. The rearrangement links TRBV27 to TRBJ1-1; TRBD1 agrees at 7 bases. The V and J ends lost 3 bases and 3 bases, in that order; junction bases with no gene match: 7. Germline V CDR1 and CDR2: MNHEY, SMNVEV (reference sequence). The CDR3 is 15 amino acids. CDR3 nucleotides: TGTGCCAGCAGTTTTTCGACAGGGACGTACACTGAAGCTTTCTTT. This sequence encodes CASSFSTGTYTEAFF.

The chain carries TRBV7-9 and TRBJ2-2; 7 bases line up with TRBD2. V lost 4 bases and J lost 2; bases outside the gene matches: 10. The CDR3 covers 17 residues. Germline V CDR1 and CDR2: SEHNR, FQNEAQ (reference sequence). CDR3 sequence (DNA): TGTGCCAGCAGCTCCCCTATCCGGGGGGTCAACACCGGGGAGCTGTTTTTT. This encodes CASSSPIRGVNTGELFF.

The rearrangement uses TRBV7-9 and TRBJ1-2; D is unresolved. The CDR3 runs to 14 residues. CDR1 and CDR2 (germline): SEHNR, FQNEAQ (reference sequence). V lost 1 base and J lost 2, with 8 bases in between. CDR3 protein: CASSLVVGNYGYTF. The DNA for the CDR3 is TGTGCCAGCAGCTTAGTGGTAGGGAACTATGGCTACACCTTC.

The table lists this clonotype with a few counts. CDR3 nucleotides: TGTGCCAGCAGTCATCGGCGGTCAGGGGGTCACTATGGCTACACCTTC. As protein: CASSHRRSGGHYGYTF. The chain combines TRBV6-5 with TRBJ1-2; TRBD1 matches at 7 bases. Germline V CDR1 and CDR2: MNHEY, SVGAGI. V was clipped by 5 bases and J by 3 bases; unmatched bases: 12. This CDR3 region has 16 residues.